A single sample is the source of the 25 T cell receptor beta chains below, sequenced in a study of chemoradiotherapy in HPV16-positive cancers. Sequencing used immunoSEQ multiplex PCR; TCRdb keeps in-frame clones, though not all of them. The sample carries over 7,000 clones, roughly nine tenths recorded once. This specimen was blood, taken from a patient who underwent chemoradiotherapy. Source of these receptors: a human donor with HPV-associated anogenital cancer.

Only a few counts were recorded for this clone. This rearrangement joins TRBV5-1 to TRBJ1-5, with D hard to call. This CDR3 is built from 13 residues. Germline V gene sequence: CDR1 SGHRS, CDR2 YFSETQ. The V and J ends lost 4 bases and 3 bases respectively, with 8 bases between them. The CDR3 nucleotides read TGCGCCAGCAGCACGGGGATCAATCAGCCCCAGCATTTT. Protein sequence: CASSTGINQPQHF. The whole variable domain, remainder taken from reference TRBV5-1 and TRBJ1-5, is KAGVTQTPRYLIKTRGQQVTLSCSPISGHRSVSWYQQTPGQGLQFLFEYFSETQRNKGNFPGRFSGRQFSNSRSEMNVSTLELGDSALYLCASSTGINQPQHFGDGTRLSIL.

Only one count was recorded for this clone. This chain joins TRBV5-1 and TRBJ1-1; D perhaps matches TRBD1 (6 bases). The germline V gene encodes CDR1 SGHRS and CDR2 YFSETQ. The CDR3 totals 15 residues. V was shortened by 4 bases and J by 4 bases, with 17 bases between the two germline ends. CDR3 sequence: CASSETLQGPTEAFF. The CDR3 DNA follows: TGCGCCAGCAGCGAAACGCTACAGGGACCCACTGAAGCTTTCTTT.

V gene TRBV19 combines with J gene TRBJ2-3, with 15 positions matching TRBD2. The CDR3 is made up of 13 amino acids. The germline V gene has CDR1 LNHDA and CDR2 SQIVND (reference sequence). The V and J ends lost 8 bases and 9 bases, in that order; junction bases with no gene match: 3. In DNA, the CDR3 is TGTGCCAGTGGACTAGCGGGGGGGCGAACGCAGTATTTT. It codes for CASGLAGGRTQYF.

The chain has TRBV6-1 and TRBJ1-2; 8 nucleotides match TRBD1. This CDR3 comprises 15 residues. Looked up from germline, CDR1 is MNHNS and CDR2 is SASEGT. The V gene end was trimmed by 2 bases and the J gene end by 8 bases; junction bases not matched to a gene: 10. The CDR3 region has the DNA TGTGCCAGCAGTGAAAGGGGCAGGGGGCTTAGGGGCTACACCTTC. It codes for CASSERGRGLRGYTF.

This clone appeared a single time. The rearrangement joins TRBV19 to TRBJ2-7, with TRBD1 identical over 7 bases. Unmatched junction bases numbered 7, after V lost 5 bases and J lost 6 bases. The CDR3 spans 13 residues. Germline CDR1 is LNHDA and CDR2 is SQIVND (reference sequence). CDR3 bases: TGTGCCAGTAGTCCGGGACAGATCTCCGAGCAGTACGTC. Encoded protein: CASSPGQISEQYV.

This chain joins TRBV9 and TRBJ2-1, with 9 nucleotides matching TRBD2. The CDR3 spans 15 residues. Germline lookup yields CDR1 SGDLS and CDR2 YYNGEE. Trimming took 6 bases from V and 0 from J; bases not matched to a gene: 4. CDR3 nucleotides: TGTGCCAGCAACGAAGCGGGGGGCTCCTACAATGAGCAGTTCTTC. Translated: CASNEAGGSYNEQFF.

Turning to this clone: Relative to the germline gene, one junction end is altered; a read error may explain this. The genes are TRBV6-1 and TRBJ1-2; D is possibly TRBD1 (6 bases). The germline V gene encodes CDR1 MNHNS and CDR2 SASEGT. The CDR3 covers 13 residues. CDR3 sequence: CASREGGGKGYTF. CDR3 coding DNA: TGTGCCAGCAGAGAAGGGGGAGGGAAGGGCTACACCTTC.

The CDR3 sequence: CASSPNYSGGTDTQYF. In DNA, the CDR3 is TGTGCCAGCTCCCCTAATTATAGCGGGGGGACAGATACGCAGTATTTT. The V gene is TRBV18, the J gene TRBJ2-3, with 10 nucleotides matching TRBD2. CDR3 length equals 16 residues. Germline V lookup: CDR1 KGHSH, CDR2 LQKENI. The ends lost 6 bases at V and 3 bases at J; junction bases unmatched: 9.

The chain has TRBV15 and TRBJ2-5; D not resolved. This CDR3 has 11 amino acids. Per germline, CDR1 LNHNV and CDR2 YYDKDF (reference sequence). Trimming took 5 bases from V and 4 from J, leaving 5 bases between them. The CDR3 protein is CATSGRETQYF. The DNA for the CDR3 is TGTGCCACCAGCGGAAGAGAGACCCAGTACTTC.

The chain's CDR3 is CASSLGGGSHAGELFF. The DNA for the CDR3 is TGTGCCAGCAGCTTAGGAGGCGGTAGCCACGCCGGGGAGCTGTTTTTT. This chain joins TRBV11-3 and TRBJ2-2; D not resolved. Per the germline V gene, CDR1 is SGHNT and CDR2 is YENEEA. The CDR3 has 16 residues. V was trimmed by 1 base and J by 6 bases, leaving 15 bases between them.

The chain couples TRBV18 to TRBJ2-7; weak D call: TRBD2 (7 bases). The germline V and J ends were trimmed by 2 bases and 2 bases, with 19 bases remaining between them. Germline CDR1 reads KGHSH; CDR2 reads LQKENI. The CDR3 runs 17 residues. This chain's CDR3 is CASSPYDVRGTTYEQYF. In DNA form, the CDR3 reads TGTGCCAGCTCACCATACGACGTGAGGGGGACTACCTACGAGCAGTACTTC.

V and J are TRBV14 and TRBJ2-7; no clear D. Trimming removed 4 bases at V and 2 bases at J, with 9 bases between. The CDR3 extends over 13 amino acids. CDR1 is SGHDN and CDR2 is FVKESK in the germline V gene. The CDR3 spells CASSRNAPYEQYF. CDR3 coding DNA: TGTGCCAGCAGCCGAAATGCCCCCTACGAGCAGTACTTC.

This chain joins TRBV9 and TRBJ1-3; no clear D. V lost 2 bases and J lost 2, with 8 bases in between. The CDR3 extends over 14 amino acids. The germline CDR1 and CDR2 sequences are SGDLS and YYNGEE. The CDR3 loop is CASSVDFPGNTIYF. CDR3 sequence (DNA): TGTGCCAGCAGCGTGGATTTCCCTGGAAACACCATATATTTT.

The chain carries TRBV18 and TRBJ1-1; D uncertain. Trimming cost V 1 base and J 1 base, with 4 bases left between them. The CDR3 has 13 amino acids. CDR1 KGHSH and CDR2 LQKENI come from the germline V gene. This CDR3 is CASSPQGNTEAFF. DNA of the CDR3: TGTGCCAGCTCACCACAGGGGAACACTGAAGCTTTCTTT.

This chain uses TRBV6-1 with TRBJ1-2; D is undetermined. The CDR3 runs to 14 residues. Trimming shortened V by 1 base and J by 6 bases, and 12 bases separated the two germline ends. The germline V gene encodes CDR1 MNHNS and CDR2 SASEGT. The CDR3 nucleotides are TGTGCCAGCAGTGAAGGGCCGGACCCCCATGGCTACACCTTC. It encodes CASSEGPDPHGYTF.

This sequence joins TRBV4-2 and TRBJ1-1; possibly TRBD1 for D (6 bases). Germline V lookup: CDR1 LGHNA, CDR2 YNFKEQ. This CDR3 is 13 amino acids long. V lost 2 bases and J lost 7, with 11 bases in between. CDR3 region: CASSQMGAFEAFF. CDR3 DNA sequence: TGTGCCAGCAGCCAAATGGGGGCCTTTGAAGCTTTCTTT.

The chain joins TRBV28 to TRBJ2-7, with TRBD1 identical over 7 bases. Germline V gives CDR1 MDHEN, CDR2 SYDVKM. This CDR3 spans 15 amino acids. Trimming at V came to 5 bases and at J to 6 bases, leaving 13 bases not matched to a gene. The CDR3 DNA reads TGTGCCAGCAGTCCATGGACAGGACAGGTGCGCGAGCAGTACTTC. The encoded protein is CASSPWTGQVREQYF.

This clone was picked up one time. The J gene is TRBJ1-2, the V gene TRBV4-2; TRBD1 is a possible D gene (6 bases). V was shortened by 0 bases and J by 0 bases, with 11 bases between the two germline ends. The germline V gene has CDR1 LGHNA and CDR2 YNFKEQ. This CDR3 spans 16 amino acids. The CDR3 nucleotides are TGTGCCAGCAGCCAAGAGACAGGACTAGCTAACTATGGCTACACCTTC. As protein: CASSQETGLANYGYTF.

The genes are TRBV5-1 and TRBJ2-7; either TRBD1 or TRBD2 may supply D (5 bases each). V was cut by 1 base and J by 6 bases, with 17 bases left in between. The CDR3 loop spans 15 amino acids. Germline values: CDR1 SGHRS, CDR2 YFSETQ. Here the CDR3 reads CASSLTGLSGSEQYF. CDR3 sequence (DNA): TGCGCCAGCAGCTTGACGGGGCTTTCGGGCAGCGAGCAGTACTTC.

V is TRBV6-1 and J is TRBJ2-7, with D unresolved. The CDR3 contains 15 residues. V lost 5 bases and J lost 2, with 16 bases in between. Germline V CDR1 and CDR2: MNHNS, SASEGT. CDR3 loop: CASSTTINRAYEQYV. The CDR3 DNA reads as TGTGCCAGCAGTACCACAATAAACAGAGCCTACGAGCAGTACGTC.

This clone has a handful of counts. The gene calls are TRBV18 and TRBJ1-1, with 7 bases lining up with TRBD1. Germline CDR1 is KGHSH and CDR2 is LQKENI. With 3 bases clipped from V and 6 bases from J, the junction kept 7 bases outside the gene matches. The CDR3 consists of 14 residues. DNA for the CDR3: TGTGCCAGCTCACCGTCGACAGGGTTACCTGAAGCTTTCTTT. This translates into CASSPSTGLPEAFF.

The rearrangement joins TRBV7-2 to TRBJ2-7; D might be TRBD2 (5 bases). This CDR3 is built from 14 residues. V lost 0 bases and J 0 bases, leaving 6 bases between the germline ends. Germline V gene lookup returns CDR1 SGHTA and CDR2 FQGNSA. CDR3 protein: CASSLAGSSYEQYV. The CDR3 DNA follows: TGTGCCAGCAGCTTAGCAGGGAGCTCCTACGAGCAGTACGTC.

CDR3 sequence: CASSVAGVGGELFF. In DNA form, the CDR3 reads TGCGCCAGCAGTGTTGCGGGGGTTGGCGGGGAGCTGTTTTTT. This chain links TRBV10-1 with TRBJ2-2; 7 bases map to TRBD2. V gave up 4 bases and J gave up 7 bases; unmatched junction bases: 6. The CDR3 length is 14 residues. CDR1 WNHNN and CDR2 SYGVQD come from the germline V gene (reference sequence).

This clone was picked up a small number of times. Other nucleotide sequences in the sample specify the same CDR3. The chain links TRBV7-2 to TRBJ2-7; no clear D gene. The CDR3 extends over 12 amino acids. The germline V gene encodes CDR1 SGHTA and CDR2 FQGNSA. Trimming took off 1 base at V and 6 bases at J, with 7 bases between the two ends. CDR3 amino acids: CASSLGVGEQYF. The CDR3 bases are TGTGCCAGCAGCTTAGGTGTGGGCGAGCAGTACTTC.

The DNA of the CDR3 is TGTGCCACCAGCAGAGATTCTACGGGCGAGCAGTACTTC. The encoded protein is CATSRDSTGEQYF. The chain employs TRBV15 and TRBJ2-7; unclear D gene. Germline loops: CDR1 LNHNV, CDR2 YYDKDF (reference sequence). V was cut by 0 bases and J by 6 bases, with 9 bases left in between. The CDR3 length is 13 residues.